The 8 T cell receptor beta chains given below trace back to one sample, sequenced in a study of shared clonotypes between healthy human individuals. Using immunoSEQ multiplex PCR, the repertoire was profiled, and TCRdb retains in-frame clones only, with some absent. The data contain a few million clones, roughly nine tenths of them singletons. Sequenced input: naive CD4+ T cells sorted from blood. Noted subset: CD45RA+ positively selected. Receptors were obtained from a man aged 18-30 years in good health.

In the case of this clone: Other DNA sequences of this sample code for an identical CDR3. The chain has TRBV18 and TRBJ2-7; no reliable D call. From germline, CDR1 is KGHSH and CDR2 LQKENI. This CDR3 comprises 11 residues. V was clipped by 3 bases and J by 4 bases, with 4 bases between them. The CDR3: CASSPNYEQYF. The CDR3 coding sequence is TGTGCCAGCTCACCGAATTACGAGCAGTACTTC.

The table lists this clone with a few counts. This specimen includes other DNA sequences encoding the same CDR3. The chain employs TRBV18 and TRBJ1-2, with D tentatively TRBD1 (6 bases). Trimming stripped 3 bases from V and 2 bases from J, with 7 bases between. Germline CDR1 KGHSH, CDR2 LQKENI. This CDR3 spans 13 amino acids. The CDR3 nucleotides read TGTGCCAGCTCACCTGGACAGAACTATGGCTACACCTTC. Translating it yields CASSPGQNYGYTF. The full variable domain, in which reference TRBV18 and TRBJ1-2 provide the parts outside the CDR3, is NAGVMQNPRHLVRRRGQEARLRCSPMKGHSHVYWYRQLPEEGLKFMVYLQKENIIDESGMPKERFSAEFPKEGPSILRIQQVVRGDSAAYFCASSPGQNYGYTFGSGTRLTVV.

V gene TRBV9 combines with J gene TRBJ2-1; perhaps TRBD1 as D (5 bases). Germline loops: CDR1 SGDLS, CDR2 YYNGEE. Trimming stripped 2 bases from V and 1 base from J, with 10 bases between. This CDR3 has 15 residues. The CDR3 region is CASSVSQGSYNEQFF. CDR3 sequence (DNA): TGTGCCAGCAGCGTGTCGCAGGGATCCTACAATGAGCAGTTCTTC.

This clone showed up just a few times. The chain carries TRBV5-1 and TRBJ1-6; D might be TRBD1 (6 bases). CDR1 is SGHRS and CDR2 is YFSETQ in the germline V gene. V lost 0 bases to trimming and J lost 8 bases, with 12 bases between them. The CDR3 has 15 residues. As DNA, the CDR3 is TGCGCCAGCAGCTTGGAGGGGGGAGGGTATTCACCCCTCCACTTT. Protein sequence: CASSLEGGGYSPLHF.

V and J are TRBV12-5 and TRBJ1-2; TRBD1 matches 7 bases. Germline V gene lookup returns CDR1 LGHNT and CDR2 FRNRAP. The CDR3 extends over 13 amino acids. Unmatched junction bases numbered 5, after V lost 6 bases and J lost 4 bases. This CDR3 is CASGTGSSYGYTF. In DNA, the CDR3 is TGTGCTAGTGGGACAGGGAGTTCCTATGGCTACACCTTC.

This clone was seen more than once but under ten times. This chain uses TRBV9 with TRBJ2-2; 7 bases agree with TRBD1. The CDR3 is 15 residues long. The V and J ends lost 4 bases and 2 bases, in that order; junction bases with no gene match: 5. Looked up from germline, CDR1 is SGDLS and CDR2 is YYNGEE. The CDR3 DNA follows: TGTGCCAGCAGCTCCAGACAGGGTAACACCGGGGAGCTGTTTTTT. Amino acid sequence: CASSSRQGNTGELFF.

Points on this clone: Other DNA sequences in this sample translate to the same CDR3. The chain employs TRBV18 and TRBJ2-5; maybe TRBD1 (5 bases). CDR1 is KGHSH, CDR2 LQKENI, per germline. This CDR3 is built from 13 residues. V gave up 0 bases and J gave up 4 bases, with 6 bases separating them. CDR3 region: CASSPPGVETQYF. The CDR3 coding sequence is TGTGCCAGCTCACCACCAGGGGTAGAGACCCAGTACTTC.

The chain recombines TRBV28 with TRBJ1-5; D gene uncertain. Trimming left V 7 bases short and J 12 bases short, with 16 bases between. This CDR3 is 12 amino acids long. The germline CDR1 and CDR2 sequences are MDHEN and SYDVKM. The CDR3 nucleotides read TGTGCCAGCACCTCCTCCGGGCTGCTCCAGCATTTT. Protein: CASTSSGLLQHF.